This T cell receptor (beta chain) comes out of a study of lymphopenia after photon versus proton radiotherapy (dated by TCRdb to between 2019 and 2020). For context, the study as a whole: The immunological effects of photon versus proton radiation therapy were compared in patients with gastrointestinal tumors who developed high-grade lymphopenia. The cohort included 15 to 20 patients with gastrointestinal tumors who developed lymphopenia after receiving either photon or proton therapy. The study aimed to characterize how the two radiation modalities differ in their impact on the immune system.

Library preparation employed the immunoSEQ multiplex PCR assay. Deep sequencing of rearranged TCR beta loci, alongside multiparametric flow cytometry, was used to profile T cell repertoires. In its TCRdb copy, this immuneACCESS table keeps in-frame sequences only and misses some clones. Where compared with another copy, unresolved V genes explain less than half of these, and the others have no known cause. This sample is represented by 29,000 or so clones; more than 75% of them were singletons. Roughly 48% of the sample is in the top ten clones. The sample holds a few counts of this clone. The antigen this receptor binds is unknown. No clone much larger than this one lies a single base away; base qualities are absent. Germline trimming amounts to 0 bases on V and 3 bases on J, with 4 as the count of junction bases outside the gene matches. Reading from cysteine to phenylalanine, the CDR3 counts 18 amino acids. Here the CDR3 DNA is all that survives: 54 bases in frame from base 1. CDR1 and CDR2, per the germline V gene, are MGHRA and YSYEKL.

What the study reported, not specific to this receptor: Across the cohort, an inverse correlation was found between a larger post-nadir drop in TCR diversity and overall survival time among patients who died. Relative stability during treatment was observed in proton-treated patients, whereas loss of naive T cells and TCR diversity and gain of effector/memory populations were observed in photon-treated patients. After the lymphocyte count nadir, repertoires from photon-treated patients showed oligoclonal expansion, particularly of CD8+ Temra cells, and this expansion drove the decline in diversity. The survival association was assessed only in patients who died, and the authors presented better survival with proton therapy as a possibility rather than a demonstrated result.

Sequencing was performed on peripheral blood, taken from a patient treated with proton-based radiotherapy. The origin of this receptor is a woman aged 55-69 years with cholangiocarcinoma. Some clones in this sample may be carry-over from other donors' samples. Here the chain combines TRBV4-1 and TRBJ2-6, and 11 junction bases match TRBD2. The CDR3 reads CASSQDGLAGGGANVLTF. DNA sequence: TGCGCCAGCAGCCAAGATGGCCTAGCGGGAGGTGGGGCCAACGTCCTGACTTTC.